Listed below are T cell receptor beta chains from one sample, sequenced in a study of cytomegalovirus exposure and HLA in healthy donors. Profiled with immunoSEQ multiplex PCR; TCRdb holds only in-frame clones, not every one. The table has about 150,000 clones, roughly 70% seen once. Sequenced: PBMCs. Every receptor here comes from a young man in good health and CMV-seropositive. CDR3s leave out the opening cysteine and the closing phenylalanine or tryptophan. A D gene is named only where the DNA matches it firmly.

d_call j_call v_call cdr3_aa
NA TRBJ1-1 TRBV6-1 ASSATVNTEAF
NA TRBJ2-2 TRBV30 AWSPAGELF
NA TRBJ2-5 TRBV7-9 ASSLPFSGGAMGETQY
TRBD2 TRBJ2-3 TRBV7-2 ASSIRLAGKGDTQY
NA TRBJ1-1 TRBV7-9 ASSTADVTEAF
TRBD1 TRBJ1-2 TRBV19 ASSFQGVGGYT
NA TRBJ1-4 TRBV5-4 ASRGPGEKLF
NA TRBJ1-2 TRBV20-1 SAGGSGYT
NA TRBJ2-7 TRBV5-1 ASSLLQGSSYEQY
NA TRBJ2-1 TRBV29-1 SVDGGKTYNEQF
NA TRBJ1-2 TRBV19 ASSMGRGNYGYT
NA TRBJ2-1 TRBV9 ASSVGGPQF
NA TRBJ1-2 TRBV6-6 ASSYSSTTGCE
NA TRBJ1-2 TRBV5-1 ASSLAGERGYT
NA TRBJ2-2 TRBV19 ASSAWLGARSRSYTGELF
TRBD1 TRBJ1-1 TRBV4-1 ASSKQGAEQAF
TRBD1 TRBJ1-5 TRBV19 ASSRRQGSNQPQH
NA TRBJ2-5 TRBV21-1 ASSLKGGEWQETQY
NA TRBJ1-4 TRBV5-4 ASSFRGSGEKLF
TRBD1 TRBJ2-3 TRBV5-1 ASSLGVGGSTDTQY
NA TRBJ2-2 TRBV6-4 ASRGQTNTGELF
NA TRBJ2-7 TRBV15 ATSRDRRATYEQY
TRBD2 TRBJ2-7 TRBV7-2 ASSQGLATYEQY
NA TRBJ2-7 TRBV5-4 ASSGGWGLQQY
TRBD2 TRBJ2-3 TRBV11-2 ASSWTSGENSDTQY
NA TRBJ2-5 TRBV11-2 ASSFMRRGETQY
TRBD1 TRBJ2-2 TRBV29-1 SVEVRGGVVGELF
NA TRBJ2-2 TRBV5-1 ASSLDSPNTGELF
NA TRBJ1-1 TRBV29-1 SALLEANTEAF
NA TRBJ2-2 TRBV6-1 ASHPSLGELF
TRBD1 TRBJ1-4 TRBV5-1 ASSPGQATNEKLF
NA TRBJ1-5 TRBV27 ASSPSPETNQPQH